The 25 T cell receptor beta chains below were found in one sample sequenced in a study of brain T cells in children with intractable seizures. Data came from immunoSEQ multiplex PCR; TCRdb stores just in-frame clones and leaves some out. Of tens of thousands of clones in the sample, roughly 91% were seen once. The specimen was peripheral blood, collected at surgery. Receptors were obtained from a boy under two years old with tuberous sclerosis and intractable seizures.

This chain uses TRBV21-1 with TRBJ2-5; TRBD1 is taken as the D call from the table, unchecked against the DNA. TRBV21-1 is given as a pseudogene. The length of the CDR3 is 13 residues. The CDR3 protein is CASTTGRLETQYF. The CDR3 DNA follows: TGTGCCAGCACCACAGGGCGCTTGGAGACCCAGTACTTC.

This chain joins TRBV3-1 (or the pseudogene TRBV3-2) and TRBJ1-5; TRBD1 is a possible D gene (6 bases). This CDR3 is built from 13 residues. The germline V and J ends were trimmed by 5 bases and 5 bases, with 10 bases remaining between them. Germline lookup yields CDR1 LGHDT and CDR2 YNNKEL (reference sequence). CDR3 residues: CASSSQGHQPQHF. CDR3 DNA: TGTGCCAGCAGCTCTCAGGGGCATCAGCCCCAGCATTTT.

The chain has TRBV6-5 and TRBJ2-7; D gene unclear. The CDR3 loop spans 14 amino acids. V dropped 2 bases and J dropped 5 bases, with 13 bases sitting between them. Per germline, CDR1 MNHEY and CDR2 SVGAGI. The CDR3 DNA reads as TGTGCCAGCAGTTACGTCTGGGGAACCCACGAGCAGTACTTC. It specifies CASSYVWGTHEQYF.

This clone was seen a single time. CDR3: CASEGPVNIQYF. The CDR3 bases are TGTGCCAGCGAGGGTCCGGTAAACATTCAGTACTTC. The J gene is TRBJ2-4, the V gene TRBV6-5; a weak D match, TRBD2 (5 bases). Germline CDR1 MNHEY, CDR2 SVGAGI. The CDR3 extends over 12 amino acids. V lost 8 bases, J lost 6 bases, and 11 bases lay in between.

In this sample, this clone turned up once. The rearrangement uses TRBV29-1 and TRBJ1-1; TRBD1 might be the D (6 bases). The germline V gene has CDR1 SQVTM and CDR2 ANQGSEA. V lost 7 bases and J lost 0, with 15 bases in between. CDR3 length: 14 residues. CDR3 loop: CSATKTGLNTEAFF. The CDR3 DNA is TGCAGCGCGACGAAGACAGGTTTGAACACTGAAGCTTTCTTT.

This sequence joins TRBV9 and TRBJ2-2, with D possibly called TRBD1 or TRBD2 (5 bases each). V lost 0 bases to trimming and J lost 3 bases, with 9 bases between them. CDR3 size: 15 residues. CDR1 and CDR2 from the germline V gene are SGDLS and YYNGEE. CDR3 coding DNA: TGTGCCAGCAGCGTAGGAGGGGCCGACACCGGGGAGCTGTTTTTT. It encodes CASSVGGADTGELFF.

V usage is TRBV19 and J usage is TRBJ2-7; D may be TRBD1 (6 bases). CDR1 is LNHDA, CDR2 SQIVND, per germline (reference sequence). The CDR3 has 15 residues. V was clipped by 1 base and J by 5 bases, with 15 bases between them. DNA of the CDR3: TGTGCCAGTAGTATAGTGGCAGGGGAAGGGCACGAGCAGTACTTC. It codes for CASSIVAGEGHEQYF.

This chain links TRBV25-1 with TRBJ2-7; D unclear. From germline, CDR1 is MGHDK and CDR2 SYGVNS. Trimming left V 10 bases short and J 1 base short, with 17 bases between. CDR3 length: 14 residues. This CDR3 is CATIDPASSYEQYF. CDR3 DNA sequence: TGTGCCACCATCGACCCCGCGTCATCCTACGAGCAGTACTTC.

V gene TRBV7-9 combines with J gene TRBJ2-3; D may correspond to TRBD1 or TRBD2 (5 bases each). The ends were cut back, 1 base at V and 4 bases at J, with 9 bases in the middle. CDR1 SEHNR and CDR2 FQNEAQ come from the germline V gene (reference sequence). The CDR3 length is 14 residues. The CDR3 nucleotides are TGTGCCAGCAGCTTAGTCGGGGCCCCAGATACGCAGTATTTT. It translates to CASSLVGAPDTQYF.

The gene calls are TRBV6-5 and TRBJ2-7; D remains ambiguous. The CDR3 totals 13 residues. The ends were cut back, 3 bases at V and 0 bases at J, with 6 bases in the middle. CDR1 is MNHEY, CDR2 SVGAGI, per germline. As DNA, the CDR3 is TGTGCCAGCAGTTATCGTCTCTCCTACGAGCAGTACTTC. Translation gives CASSYRLSYEQYF.

The chain couples TRBV3-1 (or the pseudogene TRBV3-2) to TRBJ2-3; TRBD2 matches at 7 bases. The germline V gene has CDR1 LGHDT and CDR2 YNNKEL (reference sequence). The CDR3 covers 15 residues. V trimming: 1 base; J trimming: 4 bases; junction bases outside the gene matches: 5. DNA of the CDR3: TGTGCCAGCAGCCAAGGGGGGGGTATCGCAGATACGCAGTATTTT. Its protein product is CASSQGGGIADTQYF.

The chain has TRBV12-5 and TRBJ1-2; possibly TRBD1 for D (5 bases). This CDR3 contains 14 residues. The V gene's germline CDR1 is LGHNT and CDR2 FRNRAP. Trimming shortened V by 3 bases and J by 0 bases, and 8 bases separated the two germline ends. CDR3 loop: CASGFDRTNYGYTF. CDR3 bases: TGTGCTAGTGGTTTCGACAGAACTAACTATGGCTACACCTTC.

The genes are TRBV6-6 and TRBJ2-7; D is unclear. V gave up 4 bases and J gave up 6 bases, with 7 bases separating them. Germline CDR1 MNHNY, CDR2 SVGAGI (reference sequence). The CDR3 covers 11 residues. CDR3 in amino acids: CASSLGLEQYF. The CDR3 region has the DNA TGTGCCAGCAGTTTAGGTCTCGAGCAGTACTTC.

This clone occurred once. The V call is TRBV5-4, the J call TRBJ2-5, with a weak D call TRBD1 (6 bases). The V gene lost 3 bases and the J gene lost 4 bases, with 13 bases spanning the gap. The CDR3 runs to 14 residues. From germline, CDR1 is SGHNT and CDR2 YYREEE (reference sequence). The CDR3 DNA reads as TGTGCCAGCAGCTCCCCGAGACAGGCAGAGACCCAGTACTTC. This gives the protein CASSSPRQAETQYF.

This clone was detected only a few times. The rearrangement links TRBV7-9 to TRBJ1-5, with a possible D match to TRBD1 (5 bases). V lost 1 base, J lost 6 bases, and 7 bases lay in between. The CDR3 extends over 13 amino acids. Germline V gene lookup returns CDR1 SEHNR and CDR2 FQNEAQ (reference sequence). CDR3 amino acids: CASSLGGVQPQHF. The CDR3 DNA sequence: TGTGCCAGCAGCTTAGGAGGGGTTCAGCCCCAGCATTTT. Combining the CDR3 with reference TRBV7-9 and TRBJ1-5 gives the whole variable domain DTGVSQNPRHKITKRGQNVTFRCDPISEHNRLYWYRQTLGQGPEFLTYFQNEAQLEKSRLLSDRFSAERPKGSFSTLEIQRTEQGDSAMYLCASSLGGVQPQHFGDGTRLSIL.

The V and J genes are TRBV4-1 and TRBJ2-3; 8 bases fit TRBD1. CDR1 and CDR2 (germline): MGHRA, YSYEKL. Trimming removed 1 base from V and 11 bases from J; junction bases left unmatched: 2. This CDR3 comprises 12 residues. The CDR3 bases are TGCGCCAGCAGCCAAGGGACAGGGATGCAGTATTTT. Its protein product is CASSQGTGMQYF.

The rearrangement links TRBV7-2 to TRBJ2-2; TRBD2 matches at 10 bases. The length of the CDR3 is 16 residues. Trimming at V came to 5 bases and at J to 10 bases, leaving 13 bases not matched to a gene. Germline CDR1 SGHTA, CDR2 FQGNSA. As DNA, the CDR3 is TGTGCCAGCAGCCACTCTAGCGGGGGTCCTGAAGTGGAGCTGTTTTTT. Amino acid sequence: CASSHSSGGPEVELFF.

This clone showed up just once. The chain carries TRBV6-1 and TRBJ2-1, with 7 bases that match TRBD2. CDR1 and CDR2 (germline): MNHNS, SASEGT. After removal of 4 bases from V and 2 bases from J, the junction contained 11 bases not matched to a gene. The CDR3 spans 17 residues. The DNA of the CDR3 is TGTGCCAGCAGTGTGGAACGGGGGAGCGGGGCCTACAATGAGCAGTTCTTC. This translates into CASSVERGSGAYNEQFF.

This clone has a single count. CDR3 sequence reads: CASSQVLGLAGTVQYF. The DNA of the CDR3 is TGCGCCAGCAGCCAAGTTCTCGGACTAGCGGGAACTGTGCAGTACTTC. The V gene is TRBV4-1, the J gene TRBJ2-7, with TRBD2 matching over 12 bases. The V gene end was trimmed by 1 base and the J gene end by 9 bases; junction bases not matched to a gene: 10. The CDR3 spans 16 residues. Germline V gives CDR1 MGHRA, CDR2 YSYEKL.

The chain employs TRBV7-3 and TRBJ2-5; the D gene is possibly TRBD1 (7 bases). The V end lost 2 bases, the J end lost 5 bases, and 12 bases lay between the germline ends. The V gene's germline CDR1 is SGHTA and CDR2 FQGTGA. The CDR3 extends over 14 amino acids. This CDR3 is CASSLLGGGETQYF. Here the CDR3 DNA reads TGTGCCAGCAGCTTATTAGGAGGGGGCGAGACCCAGTACTTC.

The rearrangement uses TRBV18 and TRBJ1-1; unclear D gene. V lost 6 bases to trimming and J lost 0 bases, with 17 bases between them. The CDR3 runs to 16 residues. The V gene's germline CDR1 is KGHSH and CDR2 LQKENI. The DNA for the CDR3 is TGTGCCAGCTCCCCCGATAAGAGCAGGATGAACACTGAAGCTTTCTTT. Protein sequence: CASSPDKSRMNTEAFF. Drawing the rest from reference TRBV18 and TRBJ1-1, the complete variable domain is NAGVMQNPRHLVRRRGQEARLRCSPMKGHSHVYWYRQLPEEGLKFMVYLQKENIIDESGMPKERFSAEFPKEGPSILRIQQVVRGDSAAYFCASSPDKSRMNTEAFFGQGTRLTVV.

The genes are TRBV6-5 and TRBJ2-1, with unresolved D. Germline loops: CDR1 MNHEY, CDR2 SVGAGI. The CDR3 is 11 residues long. V was cut by 6 bases and J by 12 bases, with 12 bases left in between. CDR3 in DNA: TGTGCCAGCAGCCAAGGCCTGGGGCAGTTCTTC. It specifies CASSQGLGQFF.

The chain couples TRBV9 to TRBJ1-2; D remains ambiguous. This CDR3 comprises 15 residues. CDR1 is SGDLS, CDR2 YYNGEE, per germline. The V end was cut by 4 bases, the J end by 2 bases, with 15 bases between. The CDR3 DNA sequence: TGTGCCAGCAGCCCAACATGGCCCGGGAACTATGGCTACACCTTC. Translation: CASSPTWPGNYGYTF. Full variable domain (rest looked up from reference TRBV9 and TRBJ1-2): DSGVTQTPKHLITATGQRVTLRCSPRSGDLSVYWYQQSLDQGLQFLIQYYNGEERAKGNILERFSAQQFPDLHSELNLSSLELGDSALYFCASSPTWPGNYGYTFGSGTRLTVV.

This sequence joins TRBV7-9 and TRBJ2-5, with 9 bases identical to TRBD1. With V trimmed by 2 bases and J by 2 bases, 6 bases remained unmatched. The CDR3 covers 16 residues. Germline-derived CDR1 and CDR2 are SEHNR and FQNEAQ (reference sequence). CDR3 in DNA: TGTGCCAGCAGCTTACCAAGGGGGACAGGGCAAGAGACCCAGTACTTC. Translated, it gives CASSLPRGTGQETQYF.

V gene TRBV7-9 combines with J gene TRBJ2-1, with D perhaps TRBD2 (5 bases). This CDR3 is 15 amino acids long. V gave up 3 bases and J gave up 2 bases, with 11 bases separating them. Germline loops: CDR1 SEHNR, CDR2 FQNEAQ (reference sequence). CDR3 sequence: CASSLSVGAYNEQFF. The CDR3 nucleotides are TGTGCCAGCAGCTTGTCGGTGGGAGCCTACAATGAGCAGTTCTTC.